Shown below are 3 T cell receptor beta chains from a single sample sequenced in a study of radiation and T cells in renal cell carcinoma. Time point specified: blood 2 weeks post-SBRT. Sample treatment: 15 Gy SBRT to primary tumor, nephrectomy 4 weeks later. Profiled with immunoSEQ multiplex PCR; TCRdb holds only in-frame clones, not every one. The sample shows 150,000 or so clones, roughly 87% of them seen only once. The sample here was blood, taken from a patient whose treatment included radiotherapy and nephrectomy. The receptors were sampled from a woman between 50 and 59 years old with renal cell carcinoma.

The chain uses TRBV25-1 and TRBJ1-4; D perhaps matches TRBD1 (5 bases). The CDR3 sequence is 15 residues long. Per germline, CDR1 MGHDK and CDR2 SYGVNS. V was shortened by 6 bases and J by 0 bases, with 11 bases between the two germline ends. The CDR3 DNA is TGTGCCAGCAGCATACAGGTTGCAACTAATGAAAAACTGTTTTTT. It is translated as CASSIQVATNEKLFF.

The J gene is TRBJ2-3, the V gene TRBV19; D assignment may be TRBD1 or TRBD2 (6 bases each). Trimming stripped 0 bases from V and 3 bases from J, with 13 bases between. The CDR3 is made up of 16 amino acids. Germline V gene lookup returns CDR1 LNHDA and CDR2 SQIVND (reference sequence). CDR3 in DNA: TGTGCCAGTAGTATAGATTTGGGGGGCCGAACAGATACGCAGTATTTT. Protein product: CASSIDLGGRTDTQYF.

This clone occurred once. The rearrangement joins TRBV6-6 to TRBJ1-2; no clear D gene. The V gene's germline CDR1 is MNHNY and CDR2 SVGAGI (reference sequence). CDR3 length equals 14 residues. V lost 4 bases and J lost 4, with 13 bases in between. CDR3 DNA sequence: TGTGCCAGCAGTTCCAACTGGGAGTTCTATGGCTACACCTTC. Translation: CASSSNWEFYGYTF.